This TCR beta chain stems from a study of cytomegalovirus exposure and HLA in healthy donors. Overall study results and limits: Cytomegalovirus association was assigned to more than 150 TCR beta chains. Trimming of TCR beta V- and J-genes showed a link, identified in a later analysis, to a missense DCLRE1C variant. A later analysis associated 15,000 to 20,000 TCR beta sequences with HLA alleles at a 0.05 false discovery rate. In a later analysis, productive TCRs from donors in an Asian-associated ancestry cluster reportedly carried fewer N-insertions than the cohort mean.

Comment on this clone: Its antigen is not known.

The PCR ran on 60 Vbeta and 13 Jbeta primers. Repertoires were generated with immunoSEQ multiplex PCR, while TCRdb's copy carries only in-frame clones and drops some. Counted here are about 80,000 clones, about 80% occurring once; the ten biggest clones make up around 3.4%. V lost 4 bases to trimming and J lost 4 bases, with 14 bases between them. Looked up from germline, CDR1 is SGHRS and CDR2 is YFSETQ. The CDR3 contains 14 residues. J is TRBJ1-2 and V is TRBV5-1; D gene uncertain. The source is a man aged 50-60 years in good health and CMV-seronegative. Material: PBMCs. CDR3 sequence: CASSDDTPAYGYTF. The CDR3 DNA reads TGCGCCAGCAGCGACGACACCCCGGCCTATGGCTACACCTTC.